These 30 T cell receptor beta chains were all obtained from the same sample, sequenced in a study of cytomegalovirus exposure and HLA in healthy donors. PCR primers comprised 60 Vbeta and 13 Jbeta primers. Here immunoSEQ multiplex PCR was the method, and the copy in TCRdb shows in-frame clones only, minus some. The table lists 200,000 to 250,000 clones, 65% to 90% of them singletons. Input material: PBMCs. The receptors were gathered from a girl between 5 and 17 years old in good health and CMV-seronegative.

This clone has only a few counts. This chain uses TRBV5-1 with TRBJ1-2; a weak D match, TRBD1 (5 bases). This CDR3 spans 16 amino acids. The germline gives CDR1 SGHRS, CDR2 YFSETQ. With 0 bases removed from V and 4 bases from J, the gap between germline ends came to 16 bases. CDR3 bases: TGCGCCAGCAGCTTGGGGGACCCCACCGGGAGCTATGGCTACACCTTC. It encodes CASSLGDPTGSYGYTF.

V usage is TRBV5-1 and J usage is TRBJ2-4, with 7 bases fitting TRBD1. V shed 5 bases and J 1 base; nucleotides not matched to a gene: 6. The CDR3 length is 15 residues. From germline, CDR1 is SGHRS and CDR2 YFSETQ. Here the CDR3 DNA reads TGCGCCAGCAGTGAGGGGGCTGGGGCCAAAAACATTCAGTACTTC. Amino acids: CASSEGAGAKNIQYF.

J is TRBJ2-2 and V is TRBV7-2; 11 nucleotides agree with TRBD2. The CDR3 totals 14 residues. The V gene end was trimmed by 10 bases and the J gene end by 0 bases; junction bases not matched to a gene: 1. Looked up from germline, CDR1 is SGHTA and CDR2 is FQGNSA. The chain's CDR3 is CAKLAGANTGELFF. The CDR3 DNA follows: TGTGCCAAACTAGCGGGGGCGAACACCGGGGAGCTGTTTTTT.

V gene TRBV7-6 combines with J gene TRBJ2-1; 9 bases align to TRBD1. There are 16 residues in the CDR3. V lost 4 bases and J lost 15; bases outside the gene matches: 19. Germline V gene data show CDR1 as SGHVS and CDR2 as FNYEAQ. CDR3 in amino acids: CASSSKPWTGENVRFF. The CDR3 DNA sequence: TGTGCCAGCAGCTCCAAGCCTTGGACAGGGGAGAATGTACGGTTCTTC.

The V gene is TRBV7-6, the J gene TRBJ2-1; TRBD2 aligns across 15 bases. The CDR3 contains 20 residues. Germline V gene sequence: CDR1 SGHVS, CDR2 FNYEAQ. V lost 8 bases, J lost 0 bases, and 14 bases stayed unmatched. The CDR3 sequence is CASEDAGTSGGTSSYNEQFF. The CDR3 coding sequence is TGTGCCAGCGAGGATGCCGGGACTAGCGGGGGGACGAGCTCCTACAATGAGCAGTTCTTC.

The chain has TRBV28 and TRBJ2-7, with TRBD2 identical over 7 bases. Germline CDR1 MDHEN, CDR2 SYDVKM. CDR3 length: 18 amino acids. The trim removed 10 bases at V and 6 bases at J, leaving 27 bases unmatched. The CDR3 sequence is CATRGLAANVWGWTEQYF. Here the CDR3 DNA reads TGTGCCACCCGTGGGCTAGCGGCCAATGTTTGGGGATGGACCGAGCAGTACTTC.

Notes on this clone: The sample carries other DNA sequences with the same CDR3. This rearrangement joins TRBV19 to TRBJ1-5, with 7 bases that match TRBD1. Germline lookup yields CDR1 LNHDA and CDR2 SQIVND (reference sequence). CDR3 length: 15 residues. The ends lost 6 bases at V and 0 bases at J; junction bases unmatched: 5. The CDR3 spells CASRQGPYSNQPQHF. The CDR3 coding sequence is TGTGCCAGTAGACAGGGGCCTTATAGCAATCAGCCCCAGCATTTT.

The chain has TRBV28 and TRBJ2-7; D ambiguous. With 3 bases removed from V and 2 bases from J, the gap between germline ends came to 5 bases. This CDR3 has 12 amino acids. Per germline, CDR1 MDHEN and CDR2 SYDVKM. CDR3 nucleotide sequence: TGTGCCAGCAGTTTCACAACCTACGAGCAGTACTTC. Its translation: CASSFTTYEQYF.

This chain joins TRBV7-9 and TRBJ1-1, with a tentative D call TRBD1 (5 bases). Germline values: CDR1 SEHNR, CDR2 FQNEAQ (reference sequence). This CDR3 is 13 amino acids long. Trimming took off 0 bases at V and 8 bases at J, with 10 bases between the two ends. The CDR3 region has the DNA TGTGCCAGCAGCTTAGCGCTAGGGGTCGAAGCTTTCTTT. This sequence encodes CASSLALGVEAFF.

The chain links TRBV5-4 to TRBJ2-6; possible D gene TRBD2, 5 bases. The V gene's germline CDR1 is SGHNT and CDR2 YYREEE (reference sequence). Trimming took off 1 base at V and 4 bases at J, with 6 bases between the two ends. The CDR3 is 14 amino acids. The chain's CDR3 is CASSLRGGANVLTF. In DNA, the CDR3 is TGTGCCAGCAGCTTGCGGGGAGGGGCCAACGTCCTGACTTTC.

Only one count was recorded for this clone. V usage is TRBV19 and J usage is TRBJ1-5; D not certain. From germline, CDR1 is LNHDA and CDR2 SQIVND (reference sequence). The CDR3 totals 15 residues. V lost 3 bases and J 0 bases, leaving 9 bases between the germline ends. CDR3 DNA: TGTGCCAGTAGTATGGATGCGGATAGCAATCAGCCCCAGCATTTT. Translating gives CASSMDADSNQPQHF.

The chain combines TRBV7-2 with TRBJ1-2; 9 bases agree with TRBD1. From germline, CDR1 is SGHTA and CDR2 FQGNSA. V lost 1 base and J lost 2; bases outside the gene matches: 5. CDR3 length: 16 amino acids. The CDR3 bases are TGTGCCAGCAGCTTAGTAGGACAGGGGAGGAACTATGGCTACACCTTC. Encoded protein: CASSLVGQGRNYGYTF.

The rearrangement joins TRBV28 to TRBJ1-2, with 10 positions matching TRBD1. Germline trimming cut 7 bases from V and 4 bases from J; bases unmatched to any gene: 18. Germline values: CDR1 MDHEN, CDR2 SYDVKM. The CDR3 runs 18 residues. The CDR3 spells CASNTYRRQGARTYGYTF. The CDR3 DNA reads as TGTGCCAGCAACACATACCGGAGACAGGGGGCGCGAACCTATGGCTACACCTTC.

This clone is a singleton in its sample. The chain links TRBV7-8 to TRBJ2-3; 8 positions agree with TRBD1. J lost 5 bases, V lost 1 base, and 8 bases had no gene match. Germline V gives CDR1 SGHVS, CDR2 FQNEAQ. The CDR3 has 16 residues. CDR3 nucleotide sequence: TGTGCCAGCAGCTTAGGGGGAACCGGGACAGGAGATACGCAGTATTTT. It codes for CASSLGGTGTGDTQYF.

The CDR3 sequence: CASRGGINYGYTF. The CDR3 DNA is TGTGCCAGCAGGGGGGGAATTAACTATGGCTACACCTTC. V and J are TRBV28 and TRBJ1-2; D is perhaps TRBD1 (5 bases). Trimming shortened V by 6 bases and J by 1 base, and 9 bases separated the two germline ends. CDR3 length: 13 amino acids. Germline values: CDR1 MDHEN, CDR2 SYDVKM.

The rearrangement uses TRBV7-9 and TRBJ2-7; 9 bases are a match to TRBD2. V trimming: 2 bases; J trimming: 5 bases; junction bases outside the gene matches: 7. Looked up from germline, CDR1 is SEHNR and CDR2 is FQNEAQ (reference sequence). This CDR3 contains 15 residues. DNA of the CDR3: TGTGCCAGCAGCTTATCCCTAGCGGGGAGTAACGAGCAGTACTTC. Residues: CASSLSLAGSNEQYF.

The chain links TRBV7-9 to TRBJ2-1; the D gene is possibly TRBD2 (5 bases). The CDR3 contains 13 residues. The germline V and J ends were trimmed by 4 bases and 5 bases, with 9 bases remaining between them. Germline assignment: CDR1 SEHNR and CDR2 FQNEAQ (reference sequence). The CDR3 DNA follows: TGTGCCAGCAGCTGGAATAGCGACAATGAGCAGTTCTTC. This codes for CASSWNSDNEQFF.

This clone was detected a few times. In the same sample, other DNA sequences code for this CDR3. The genes are TRBV5-1 and TRBJ1-1; TRBD1 might be the D (6 bases). The CDR3 is 15 residues long. The V gene lost 0 bases and the J gene lost 5 bases, with 14 bases spanning the gap. From germline, CDR1 is SGHRS and CDR2 YFSETQ. The CDR3 region has the DNA TGCGCCAGCAGCTTGGGCGCAACCGGGACAACTGAAGCTTTCTTT. It codes for CASSLGATGTTEAFF.

This sequence joins TRBV11-3 and TRBJ1-6; 8 nucleotides align to TRBD1. V lost 4 bases to trimming and J lost 7 bases; unmatched junction nucleotides: 6. Looked up from germline, CDR1 is SGHNT and CDR2 is YENEEA. The CDR3 runs 15 residues. CDR3 sequence (DNA): TGTGCCAGCAGCTCCAGGGGGCGGAAAAATTCACCCCTCCACTTT. Translating it yields CASSSRGRKNSPLHF.

The V and J genes are TRBV4-3 and TRBJ2-5; weak D call: TRBD1 (6 bases). The tail of the sequence fits TRBJ2-7 better, so the J call may be wrong. CDR1 and CDR2 (germline): LGHNA, YSLEER. This CDR3 spans 17 amino acids. The CDR3 loop reads CASSPYQAGDQPNEQYF. In DNA form, the CDR3 reads TGCGCCAGCAGCCCCTACCAAGCAGGGGACCAACCCAACGAGCAGTACTTC.

This clone was observed a few times. V is TRBV28 and J is TRBJ1-5, with D possibly matching TRBD1 (5 bases). Trimming removed 2 bases from V and 6 bases from J, with 14 bases in between. The CDR3 covers 15 residues. Per the germline V gene, CDR1 is MDHEN and CDR2 is SYDVKM. The CDR3 loop is CASSLRIRAGQPQHF. For the CDR3, the DNA is TGTGCCAGCAGTTTACGGATCAGGGCCGGTCAGCCCCAGCATTTT.

In its sample, this clone was seen once. The gene calls are TRBV7-3 and TRBJ2-1, with D possibly being TRBD2 (6 bases). Looked up from germline, CDR1 is SGHTA and CDR2 is FQGTGA. This CDR3 has 14 amino acids. The V end lost 3 bases, the J end lost 10 bases, and 16 bases lay between the germline ends. DNA of the CDR3: TGTGCCAGCAGCTTCGTGGTCCTGGGGGGAGAGCAGTTCTTC. Translated: CASSFVVLGGEQFF.

A few counts support this clone. The V and J genes are TRBV6-1 and TRBJ2-5, with D perhaps matching TRBD1 (6 bases). The J call is doubtful: the DNA matches TRBJ2-7 better. Looked up from germline, CDR1 is MNHNS and CDR2 is SASEGT. The CDR3 contains 14 residues. This CDR3 is CASSQGDKTYEQYF. The CDR3 nucleotides read TGTGCCAGCAGCCAAGGGGACAAAACCTACGAGCAGTACTTC.

The chain couples TRBV4-1 to TRBJ1-3, with a possible D match to TRBD1 (6 bases). The CDR3 covers 14 residues. The V gene lost 4 bases and the J gene lost 0 bases, with 7 bases spanning the gap. Germline values: CDR1 MGHRA, CDR2 YSYEKL. CDR3 sequence (DNA): TGCGCCAGCAGCCGGACAGTCTCTGGAAACACCATATATTTT. As protein: CASSRTVSGNTIYF.

This clone came up once. This chain uses TRBV9 with TRBJ2-1; the D gene is possibly TRBD1 (6 bases). The CDR3 has 15 residues. Trimming cost V 0 bases and J 4 bases, with 11 bases left between them. Germline V CDR1 and CDR2: SGDLS, YYNGEE. CDR3 region: CASSVGGQEYNEQFF. The CDR3 nucleotides read TGTGCCAGCAGCGTAGGGGGACAAGAATACAATGAGCAGTTCTTC.

The V and J genes are TRBV19 and TRBJ1-5; 10 bases fit TRBD1. The J segment lost 6 bases and the V segment lost 0 bases, leaving 5 bases of the junction unmatched. The CDR3 runs 16 residues. From germline, CDR1 is LNHDA and CDR2 SQIVND (reference sequence). CDR3 in amino acids: CASSIDRDRGGQPQHF. The CDR3 coding sequence is TGTGCCAGTAGTATAGATCGGGACAGGGGCGGTCAGCCCCAGCATTTT.

The chain is built from TRBV6-1 and TRBJ2-7; 11 positions agree with TRBD2. J was trimmed by 2 bases and V by 3 bases; bases with no gene match: 9. Looked up from germline, CDR1 is MNHNS and CDR2 is SASEGT. CDR3 length: 17 amino acids. The CDR3 DNA follows: TGTGCCAGCAGTGAGTTGCCCCTAGCGGGAGGCACCTACGAGCAGTACTTC. It yields the protein CASSELPLAGGTYEQYF.

V usage is TRBV28 and J usage is TRBJ1-1, with a tentative D call TRBD1 (5 bases). This CDR3 comprises 11 residues. In germline, CDR1 is MDHEN, CDR2 SYDVKM. Deletions cut 6 bases from V and 9 bases from J, with 11 bases between. CDR3 bases: TGTGCCAGCAGCCCTAGACAGAAAGCTTTCTTT. Its protein product is CASSPRQKAFF.

This clone appeared once. V usage is TRBV5-1 and J usage is TRBJ1-1, with 11 positions matching TRBD1. The CDR3 runs 15 residues. The junction had 6 bases not matched to a gene; V was cut back by 4 bases and J by 4 bases. The germline CDR1 and CDR2 sequences are SGHRS and YFSETQ. CDR3 in amino acids: CASSASGTGGTEAFF. Written as DNA, the CDR3 is TGCGCCAGCAGCGCTTCCGGGACAGGGGGCACTGAAGCTTTCTTT.

This clone was detected once. The chain couples TRBV30 to TRBJ1-5, with a possible D match to TRBD1 (5 bases). Germline V gene data show CDR1 as GTSNPN and CDR2 as SVGIG (reference sequence). This CDR3 region has 13 residues. V lost 3 bases to trimming and J lost 5 bases, with 11 bases between them. CDR3 DNA sequence: TGTGCCTGGAGCCTTGACAGAGATCAGCCCCAGCATTTT. Translated: CAWSLDRDQPQHF.